This paragraph covers one TCR beta chain sequence. The data stem from a study of cytomegalovirus exposure and HLA in healthy donors. 13 Jbeta primers and 60 Vbeta primers were used for the PCR. Sequenced by immunoSEQ multiplex PCR; TCRdb stores in-frame clones only, minus some. The table for this sample gives roughly 34,000 clones. Deletions cut 4 bases from V and 3 bases from J, with 15 bases between. The length of the CDR3 is 15 residues. Germline lookup yields CDR1 SEHNR and CDR2 FQNEAQ (reference sequence). The clonotype comes from a woman in her thirties or forties in good health and CMV-seropositive. This sequence joins TRBV7-9 and TRBJ1-1; D call uncertain. The sample comprised PBMCs. CDR3 protein: CASSSAPPRHTEAFF. The CDR3 coding sequence is TGTGCCAGCAGCTCCGCTCCGCCTAGGCACACTGAAGCTTTCTTT.